This TCR beta chain was obtained from a study of response to subunit inactivated influenza vaccine. TCRdb re-called the RT-PCR reads through MiXCR, storing one row per CDR3 protein. The sample has some 800,000 distinct CDR3 sequences; around 20% are singletons. This CDR3 has 20 amino acids. The trim removed 1 base at V and 6 bases at J, leaving 15 bases unmatched. The V gene's germline CDR1 is LGHDT and CDR2 YNNKEL (reference sequence). This clonotype was counted between two and nine times. Its antigen remains unknown. Study-wide findings and caveats: A suggestion made by the authors is that each seasonal influenza vaccination recruits few new T cells.

Source: PBMCs from blood, taken 5 to 6 days after vaccination. J is TRBJ2-1 and V is TRBV3-1, with 13 bases fitting TRBD2. The source of this sequence is a man aged 45-65 years who received an inactivated influenza vaccine. DNA for the CDR3: TGTGCCAGCAGCCAAGTAGTCATGACCGGGACTAGCGGGAAGTTCAATGAGCAGTTCTTC. Its translation is CASSQVVMTGTSGKFNEQFF.